This TCR beta chain is from a study of identifying expanded T cells in peripheral blood. Study-level findings and limits: Variance in clone template counts between approximately 2-week samples significantly increased with total template count across all healthy donors. About 1.3 clones differed between technical replicates, versus about 15 and 19 over time.

The table lists this clone with a few counts. The target antigen is unknown. Sequencing was performed with immunoSEQ multiplex PCR; in TCRdb, only in-frame clones are kept and a portion is missing. The sample has approximately 75,000 clones; roughly 90% are singletons. Germline values: CDR1 SGHAT, CDR2 FQNNGV. This CDR3 is 13 amino acids long. V shed 0 bases and J shed 13 bases, with 12 bases lying between them. The chain has TRBV11-2 and TRBJ1-4, with no clear D. The receptor was derived from a person aged 18 to 75 in good health. Sequenced sample: blood. The chain's CDR3 is CASSLERWGRLFF. The CDR3 DNA reads TGTGCCAGCAGCTTAGAGCGGTGGGGTAGACTGTTTTTT.